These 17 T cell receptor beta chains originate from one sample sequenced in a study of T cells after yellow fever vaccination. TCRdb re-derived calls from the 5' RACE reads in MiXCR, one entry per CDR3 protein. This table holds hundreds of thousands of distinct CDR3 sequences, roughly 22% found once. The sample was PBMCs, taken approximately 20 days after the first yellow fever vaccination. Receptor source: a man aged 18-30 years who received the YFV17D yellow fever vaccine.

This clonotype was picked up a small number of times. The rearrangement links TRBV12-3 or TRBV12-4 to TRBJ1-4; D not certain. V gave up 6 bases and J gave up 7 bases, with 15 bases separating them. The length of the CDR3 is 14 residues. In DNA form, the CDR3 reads TGTGCCAGCAGCCAAGACGTGAATTTTGAAAAACTGTTTTTT. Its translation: CASSQDVNFEKLFF.

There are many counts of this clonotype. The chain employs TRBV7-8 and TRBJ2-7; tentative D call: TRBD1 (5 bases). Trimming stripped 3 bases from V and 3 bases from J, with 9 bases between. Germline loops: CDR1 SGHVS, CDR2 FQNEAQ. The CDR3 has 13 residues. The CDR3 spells CASSLQGGYEQYV. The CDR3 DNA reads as TGTGCCAGCAGCTTGCAGGGCGGCTACGAGCAGTACGTC.

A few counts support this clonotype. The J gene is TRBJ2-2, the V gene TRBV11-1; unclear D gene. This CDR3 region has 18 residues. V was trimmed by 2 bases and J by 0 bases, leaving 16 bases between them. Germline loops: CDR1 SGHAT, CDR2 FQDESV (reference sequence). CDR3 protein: CASSLKRAQLANTGELFF. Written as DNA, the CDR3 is TGTGCCAGCAGCTTAAAAAGGGCACAGCTCGCGAACACCGGGGAGCTGTTTTTT. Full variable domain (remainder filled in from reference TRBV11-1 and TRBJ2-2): EAEVAQSPRYKITEKSQAVAFWCDPISGHATLYWYRQILGQGPELLVQFQDESVVDDSQLPKDRFSAERLKGVDSTLKIQPAELGDSAMYLCASSLKRAQLANTGELFFGEGSRLTVL.

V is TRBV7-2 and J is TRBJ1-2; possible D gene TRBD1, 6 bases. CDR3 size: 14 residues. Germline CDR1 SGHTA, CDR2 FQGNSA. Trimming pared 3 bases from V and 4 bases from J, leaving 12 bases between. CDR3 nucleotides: TGTGCCAGCAGCTTCACTAGGGGGATCTATGGCTACACCTTC. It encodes CASSFTRGIYGYTF.

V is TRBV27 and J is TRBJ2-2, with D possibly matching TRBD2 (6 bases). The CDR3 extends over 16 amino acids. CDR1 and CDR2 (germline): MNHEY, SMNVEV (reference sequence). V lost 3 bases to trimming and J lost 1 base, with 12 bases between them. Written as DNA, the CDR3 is TGTGCCAGCAGTTTCGGAACGGGGGTGAACACCGGGGAGCTGTTTTTT. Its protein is CASSFGTGVNTGELFF.

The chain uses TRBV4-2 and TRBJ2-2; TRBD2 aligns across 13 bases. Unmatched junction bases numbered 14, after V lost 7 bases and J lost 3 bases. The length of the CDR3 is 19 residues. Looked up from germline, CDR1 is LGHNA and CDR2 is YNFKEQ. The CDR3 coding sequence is TGTGCCAGCACCAGAATTCTACTAGCGGGGGGGCGCGACACCGGGGAGCTGTTTTTT. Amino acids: CASTRILLAGGRDTGELFF.

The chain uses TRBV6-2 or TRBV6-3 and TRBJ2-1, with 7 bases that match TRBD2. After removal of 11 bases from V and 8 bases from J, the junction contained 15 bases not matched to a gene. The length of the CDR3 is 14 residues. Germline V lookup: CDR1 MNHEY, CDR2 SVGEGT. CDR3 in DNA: TGTGCCTCGAAGCGGGTAGCGGGCTTAGATGAGCAGTTCTTC. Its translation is CASKRVAGLDEQFF.

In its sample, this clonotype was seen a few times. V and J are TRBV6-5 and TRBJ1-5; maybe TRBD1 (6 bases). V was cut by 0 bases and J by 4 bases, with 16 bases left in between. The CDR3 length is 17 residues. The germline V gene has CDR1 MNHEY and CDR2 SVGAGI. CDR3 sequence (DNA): TGTGCCAGCAGTTACTCGTATCAGGACAGAAGGAATCAGCCCCAGCATTTT. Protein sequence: CASSYSYQDRRNQPQHF.

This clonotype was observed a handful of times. The CDR3 DNA is TGTGCCAGCAGTCACTACGAGCAGTACTTC. Translated, it gives CASSHYEQYF. The V gene is TRBV6-2 or TRBV6-3, the J gene TRBJ2-7; unclear D gene. This CDR3 has 10 amino acids. The V and J ends lost 5 bases and 3 bases respectively, with 2 bases between them. Germline V gives CDR1 MNHEY, CDR2 SVGEGT.

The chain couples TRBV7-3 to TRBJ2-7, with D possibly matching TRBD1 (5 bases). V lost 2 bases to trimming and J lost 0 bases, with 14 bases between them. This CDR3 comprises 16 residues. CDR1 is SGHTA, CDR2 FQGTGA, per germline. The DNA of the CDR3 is TGTGCCAGCAGCTTATTAGGGGCCGAACCCTCCTACGAGCAGTACTTC. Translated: CASSLLGAEPSYEQYF.

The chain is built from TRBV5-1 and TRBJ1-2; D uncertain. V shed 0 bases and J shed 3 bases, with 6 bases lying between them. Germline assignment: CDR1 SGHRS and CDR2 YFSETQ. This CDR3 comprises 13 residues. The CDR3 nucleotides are TGCGCCAGCAGCTTGGAAGGTGACTATGGCTACACCTTC. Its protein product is CASSLEGDYGYTF. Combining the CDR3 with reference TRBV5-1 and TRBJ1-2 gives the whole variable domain KAGVTQTPRYLIKTRGQQVTLSCSPISGHRSVSWYQQTPGQGLQFLFEYFSETQRNKGNFPGRFSGRQFSNSRSEMNVSTLELGDSALYLCASSLEGDYGYTFGSGTRLTVV.

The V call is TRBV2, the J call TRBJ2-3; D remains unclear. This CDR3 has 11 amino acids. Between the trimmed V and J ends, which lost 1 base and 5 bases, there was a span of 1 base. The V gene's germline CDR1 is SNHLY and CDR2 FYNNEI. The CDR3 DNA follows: TGTGCCAGCAGTGAAGAAGATACGCAGTATTTT. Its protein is CASSEEDTQYF.

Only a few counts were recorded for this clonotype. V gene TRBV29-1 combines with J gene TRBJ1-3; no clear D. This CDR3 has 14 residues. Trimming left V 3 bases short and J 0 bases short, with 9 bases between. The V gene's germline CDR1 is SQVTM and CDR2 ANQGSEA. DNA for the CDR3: TGCAGCGTTGACCAGCGCTACTCTGGAAACACCATATATTTT. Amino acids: CSVDQRYSGNTIYF. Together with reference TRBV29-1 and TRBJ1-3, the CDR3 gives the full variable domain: SAVISQKPSRDICQRGTSLTIQCQVDSQVTMMFWYRQQPGQSLTLIATANQGSEATYESGFVIDKFPISRPNLTFSTLTVSNMSPEDSSIYLCSVDQRYSGNTIYFGEGSWLTVV.

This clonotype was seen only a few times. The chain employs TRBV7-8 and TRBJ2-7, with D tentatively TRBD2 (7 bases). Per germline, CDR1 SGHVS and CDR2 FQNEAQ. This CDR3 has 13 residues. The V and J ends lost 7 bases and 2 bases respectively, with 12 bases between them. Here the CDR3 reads CASTIGGPYEQYV. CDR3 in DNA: TGTGCCAGCACCATCGGGGGGCCCTACGAGCAGTACGTC.

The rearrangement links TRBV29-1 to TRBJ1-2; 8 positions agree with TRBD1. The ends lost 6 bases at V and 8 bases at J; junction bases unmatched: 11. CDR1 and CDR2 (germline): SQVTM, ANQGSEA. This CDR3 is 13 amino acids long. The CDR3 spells CSVASDRADGYTF. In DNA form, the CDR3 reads TGCAGCGTCGCCTCGGACAGGGCAGACGGCTACACCTTC.

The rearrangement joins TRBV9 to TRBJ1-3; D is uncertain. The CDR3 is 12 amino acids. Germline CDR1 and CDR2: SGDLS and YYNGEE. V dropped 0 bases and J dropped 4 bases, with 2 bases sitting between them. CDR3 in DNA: TGTGCCAGCAGCGTAGCAGGAAACACCATATATTTT. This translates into CASSVAGNTIYF.

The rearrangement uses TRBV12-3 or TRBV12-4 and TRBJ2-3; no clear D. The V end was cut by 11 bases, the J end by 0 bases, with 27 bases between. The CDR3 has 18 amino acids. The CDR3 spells CAFSRRGRALLSTDTQYF. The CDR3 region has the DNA TGTGCCTTCAGTCGCCGAGGCCGTGCGCTACTTAGCACAGATACGCAGTATTTT.